These 10 T cell receptor beta chains share one sample of origin, sequenced in a study of blood T cell repertoires in COVID-19. Measured with immunoSEQ multiplex PCR; TCRdb has only the in-frame clones, and not every one. Of approximately 260,000 clones listed, roughly 84% are singletons. Sequencing was carried out using peripheral blood. Receptors were obtained from a human donor in a cohort sampled during active COVID-19.

This clone occurred many times. The chain recombines TRBV19 with TRBJ2-7, with 7 positions matching TRBD1. Germline loops: CDR1 LNHDA, CDR2 SQIVND (reference sequence). V shed 6 bases, J shed 5 bases, and the junction held 7 bases outside the gene matches. The CDR3 sequence is 13 residues long. The CDR3 region is CASRTMTGNEQYF. CDR3 sequence (DNA): TGTGCCAGTAGAACAATGACAGGGAACGAGCAGTACTTC.

The chain joins TRBV1 to TRBJ2-1; TRBD2, the table's D call, lacks a check against the DNA. TRBV1 is tagged as a pseudogene. The CDR3 is 17 residues long. The CDR3 nucleotides are TGCACCAGCAGCCAAGATTGTGGAGGCGGAGGGTTCCATGAGCAGTTCTTC. Protein: CTSSQDCGGGGFHEQFF.

The chain employs TRBV19 and TRBJ2-7; D possibly corresponds to TRBD2 (5 bases). From germline, CDR1 is LNHDA and CDR2 SQIVND (reference sequence). V shed 5 bases and J shed 0 bases, with 17 bases lying between them. The CDR3 totals 16 residues. The CDR3: CASSFGGQLYSYEQYF. The CDR3 bases are TGTGCCAGTAGTTTTGGCGGGCAGCTATACTCCTACGAGCAGTACTTC.

This chain uses TRBV6-6 with TRBJ1-1; possible D gene TRBD1, 5 bases. The CDR3 is 15 amino acids. The germline V and J ends were trimmed by 8 bases and 4 bases, with 20 bases remaining between them. Germline-derived CDR1 and CDR2 are MNHNY and SVGAGI (reference sequence). The CDR3 loop reads CASLGQGKGGTEAFF. The CDR3 nucleotides are TGTGCCAGCCTCGGACAAGGGAAGGGCGGCACTGAAGCTTTCTTT.

This chain joins TRBV11-2 and TRBJ1-1; unclear D gene. The V and J ends lost 1 base and 5 bases respectively, with 11 bases between them. The CDR3 is made up of 14 amino acids. Looked up from germline, CDR1 is SGHAT and CDR2 is FQNNGV. The CDR3: CASSLAPGWTEAFF. The CDR3 nucleotides are TGTGCCAGCAGCTTAGCTCCGGGATGGACTGAAGCTTTCTTT.

The J gene is TRBJ2-1, the V gene TRBV7-2; D perhaps matches TRBD2 (8 bases). CDR1 is SGHTA, CDR2 FQGNSA, per germline. V shed 5 bases and J shed 2 bases, with 25 bases lying between them. The CDR3 contains 19 residues. The CDR3 DNA reads as TGTGCCAGCAGCCTTCTTACGGGGGGGACAGCCCGGGCCTACAATGAGCAGTTCTTC. This gives the protein CASSLLTGGTARAYNEQFF.

The chain carries TRBV4-1 and TRBJ2-7; 7 bases map to TRBD2. J was trimmed by 3 bases and V by 3 bases; bases with no gene match: 2. This CDR3 is 13 amino acids long. Germline loops: CDR1 MGHRA, CDR2 YSYEKL. The CDR3 nucleotides read TGCGCCAGCAGCCACCGGGGGGACTACGAGCAGTACTTC. It encodes CASSHRGDYEQYF.

CDR3 protein: CASSRTSGGTTGELFF. Here the CDR3 DNA reads TGTGCCAGCAGTAGGACTAGCGGGGGAACCACCGGGGAGCTGTTTTTT. The V gene is TRBV2, the J gene TRBJ2-2; 13 nucleotides line up with TRBD2. V lost 5 bases and J lost 4; bases outside the gene matches: 4. Germline CDR1 reads SNHLY; CDR2 reads FYNNEI. The CDR3 length is 16 residues.

This chain links TRBV9 with TRBJ2-1; TRBD2 is a possible D gene (6 bases). The CDR3 has 13 residues. CDR1 is SGDLS and CDR2 is YYNGEE in the germline V gene. V was shortened by 2 bases and J by 6 bases, with 9 bases between the two germline ends. The DNA of the CDR3 is TGTGCCAGCAGCGTTACCGGGGGCAATGAGCAGTTCTTC. This translates into CASSVTGGNEQFF.

The chain employs TRBV6-2 or TRBV6-3 and TRBJ2-1; 8 bases match TRBD2. The germline gives CDR1 MNHEY, CDR2 SVGEGT. The CDR3 runs to 17 residues. Unmatched junction bases numbered 8, after V lost 0 bases and J lost 4 bases. The CDR3 sequence is CASSYSAAGGGYNEQFF. CDR3 DNA sequence: TGTGCCAGCAGTTACTCGGCGGCGGGAGGAGGATACAATGAGCAGTTCTTC.